The present T cell receptor (beta chain) was sequenced within a study of CD8 T cells in ankylosing spondylitis (dated by TCRdb to 2017 to 2019). Regarding the complete study: T cell receptor beta repertoires were profiled in healthy donors and ankylosing spondylitis patients so that disease-linked TCR variants could be found. The full study cohort comprised about 24 ankylosing spondylitis patients and 110 or so healthy donors. Samples of peripheral blood were taken, and for ankylosing spondylitis patients, synovial fluid was collected as well.

A distance of 15 bases separates the germline ends of V and J, which lose 5 bases and 5 bases respectively. The CDR3 goes from the cysteine to the phenylalanine over 14 residues. Solely the CDR3 DNA is kept, with 42 bases framed from the first base. For CDR1 and CDR2, the germline V gene lists SGHTA and FQGNSA. The reads were generated on an Illumina HiSeq 2500. TCR beta libraries were prepared by quantitative 5'-RACE with molecular barcodes. In the original analysis: Disease-linked TCR variants were identified with a new computational method built on a probabilistic model of VDJ rearrangement. TCRdb reworked the public reads: Q25 trimming with fastp, MiXCR clone assembly, productive beta chains retained. Every distinct CDR3 protein forms one entry, paired with its most common genes and DNA. The V and J calls and clone size are TCRdb's, not the authors'. This sample is represented by around 250,000 distinct CDR3 sequences; roughly 32% of them were singletons. Of the sample, 4% to 5% falls within the top ten clones.

General findings and caveats noted by the study authors: Some motif variants had previously been reported in the synovial fluid and blood of reactive arthritis patients, which suggests shared mechanisms of disease initiation. A CD8+ phenotype was shown by the disease-linked clones, which were found at relatively low frequencies in peripheral blood. According to the report, matched synovial fluid samples from ankylosing spondylitis patients were significantly enriched for the disease-linked clones. Blood from ankylosing spondylitis patients appeared to be characterized by a TCR beta motif composed of under ten highly homologous amino acid variants.

Turning to this clonotype: Its antigen is currently not known. No quality values exist for individual bases; no much larger clone is one base distant.

The receptor was isolated from a male donor with ankylosing spondylitis or in good health (not recorded which). The rearrangement joined TRBV7-2 to TRBJ1-1; the D segment cannot be called with confidence. The sequencing sample was made of blood, either unsorted or a sorted T cell fraction (not recorded which). DNA sequence: TGTGCCAGCAGCCCCATCGATGGAGTTACTGAAGCTTTCTTT. This sequence encodes CASSPIDGVTEAFF.